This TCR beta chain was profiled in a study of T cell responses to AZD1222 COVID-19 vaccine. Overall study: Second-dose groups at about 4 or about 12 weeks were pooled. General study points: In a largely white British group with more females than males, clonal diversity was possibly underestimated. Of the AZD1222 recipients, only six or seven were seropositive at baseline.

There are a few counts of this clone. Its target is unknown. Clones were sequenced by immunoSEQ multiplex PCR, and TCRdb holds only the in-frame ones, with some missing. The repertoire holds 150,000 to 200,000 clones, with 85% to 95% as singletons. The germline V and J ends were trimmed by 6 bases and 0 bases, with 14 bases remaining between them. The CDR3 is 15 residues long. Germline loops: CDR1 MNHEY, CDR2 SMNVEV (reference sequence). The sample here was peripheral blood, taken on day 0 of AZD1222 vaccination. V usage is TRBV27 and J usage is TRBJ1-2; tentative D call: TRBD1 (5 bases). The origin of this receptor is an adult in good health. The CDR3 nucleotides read TGTGCCAGCAGACCAGGACAAGCCTCTAACTATGGCTACACCTTC. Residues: CASRPGQASNYGYTF.